This T cell receptor (beta chain) stems from a study of molecular identifiers for immune sequencing clone quantification. Study-level results: Sharing of a barcode by identical TCR molecules could cause highly expanded clone sizes to be underestimated. Naive cells had under 1% of molecules in clones above 20 RNA copies, effectors over 99%.

MiXCR, run by TCRdb on the PCR reads, gives a single entry per CDR3 protein. The table records about 510,000 distinct CDR3 sequences, 20% to 25% of them present only once. This clonotype was detected many times. Antigen: not known. Trimming stripped 4 bases from V and 0 bases from J, with 20 bases between. The CDR3 is 17 amino acids. Germline CDR1 SGHNT, CDR2 YYREEE (reference sequence). The sample comprised naive CD8+ T cells from blood, with Jurkat cell RNA spiked in. Stated subset: FACS-sorted CD8+CD4-CCR7+CD45RA+ naive T cells. This receptor was taken from a human donor in good health. Some libraries in this study had Jurkat cell RNA spiked in. The rearrangement uses TRBV5-4 and TRBJ2-7, with D maybe TRBD2 (5 bases). In DNA form, the CDR3 reads TGTGCCAGCAGCCCGACGAGTGGGCGGGCGGCCTCCTACGAGCAGTACTTC. Translating gives CASSPTSGRAASYEQYF.